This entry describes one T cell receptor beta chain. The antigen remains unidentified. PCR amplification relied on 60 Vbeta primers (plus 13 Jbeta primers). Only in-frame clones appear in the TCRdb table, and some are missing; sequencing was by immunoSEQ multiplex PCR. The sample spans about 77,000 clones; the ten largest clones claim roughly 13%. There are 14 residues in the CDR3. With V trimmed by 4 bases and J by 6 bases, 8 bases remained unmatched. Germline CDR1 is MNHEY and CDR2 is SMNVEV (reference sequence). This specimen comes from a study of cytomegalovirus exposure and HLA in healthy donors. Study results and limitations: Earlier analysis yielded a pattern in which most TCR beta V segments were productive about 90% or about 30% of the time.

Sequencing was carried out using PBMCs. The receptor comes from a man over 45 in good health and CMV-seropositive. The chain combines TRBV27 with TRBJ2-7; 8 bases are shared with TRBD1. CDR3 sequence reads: CASSSGGQASEQYF. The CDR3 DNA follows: TGTGCCAGCAGTTCCGGGGGACAGGCTAGCGAGCAGTACTTC.